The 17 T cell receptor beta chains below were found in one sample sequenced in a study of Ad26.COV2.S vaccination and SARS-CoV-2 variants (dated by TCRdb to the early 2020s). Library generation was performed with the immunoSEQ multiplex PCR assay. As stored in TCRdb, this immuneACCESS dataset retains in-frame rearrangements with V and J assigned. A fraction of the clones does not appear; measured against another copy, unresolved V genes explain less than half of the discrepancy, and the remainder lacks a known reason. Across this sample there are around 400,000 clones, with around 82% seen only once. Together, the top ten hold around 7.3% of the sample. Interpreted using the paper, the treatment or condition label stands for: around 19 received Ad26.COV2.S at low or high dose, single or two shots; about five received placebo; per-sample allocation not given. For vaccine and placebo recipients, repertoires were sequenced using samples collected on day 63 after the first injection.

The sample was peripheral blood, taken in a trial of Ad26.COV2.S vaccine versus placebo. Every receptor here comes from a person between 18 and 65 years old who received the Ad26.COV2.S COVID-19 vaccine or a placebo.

CDR3 sequence: CASSYLGQHNTGELFF. The DNA of the CDR3 is TGTGCCAGCAGTTACTTAGGACAGCACAACACCGGGGAGCTGTTTTTT. V and J are TRBV6-5 and TRBJ2-2; TRBD1 is a possible D gene (6 bases). The germline V and J ends were trimmed by 1 base and 2 bases, with 11 bases remaining between them. The length of the CDR3 is 16 residues. Germline V CDR1 and CDR2: MNHEY, SVGAGI.

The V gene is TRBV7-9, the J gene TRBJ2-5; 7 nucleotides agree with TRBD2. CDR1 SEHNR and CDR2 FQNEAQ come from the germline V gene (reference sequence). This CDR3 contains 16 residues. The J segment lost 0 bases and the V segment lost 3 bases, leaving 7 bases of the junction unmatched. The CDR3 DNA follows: TGTGCCAGCAGCTTTAATCCGGCGGGGGACCAAGAGACCCAGTACTTC. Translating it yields CASSFNPAGDQETQYF. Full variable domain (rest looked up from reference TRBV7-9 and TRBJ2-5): DTGVSQNPRHKITKRGQNVTFRCDPISEHNRLYWYRQTLGQGPEFLTYFQNEAQLEKSRLLSDRFSAERPKGSFSTLEIQRTEQGDSAMYLCASSFNPAGDQETQYFGPGTRLLVL.

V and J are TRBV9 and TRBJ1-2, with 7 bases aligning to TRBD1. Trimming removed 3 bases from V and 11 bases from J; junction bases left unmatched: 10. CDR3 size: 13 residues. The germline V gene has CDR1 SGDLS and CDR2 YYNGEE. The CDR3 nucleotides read TGTGCCAGCAGCGGCGGGAGTGCGACAGGGTACACCTTC. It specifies CASSGGSATGYTF.

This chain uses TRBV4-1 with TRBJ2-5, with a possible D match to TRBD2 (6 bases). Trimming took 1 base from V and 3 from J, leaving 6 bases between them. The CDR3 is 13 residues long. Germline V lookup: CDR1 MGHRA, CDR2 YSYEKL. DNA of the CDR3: TGCGCCAGCAGCCAAGGACTAGAAGAGACCCAGTACTTC. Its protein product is CASSQGLEETQYF.

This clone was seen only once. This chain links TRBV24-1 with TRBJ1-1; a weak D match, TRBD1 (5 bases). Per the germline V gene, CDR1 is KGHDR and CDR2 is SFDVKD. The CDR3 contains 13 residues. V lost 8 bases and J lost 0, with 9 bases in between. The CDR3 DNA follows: TGTGCCACCAATTCAGGGTTGAACACTGAAGCTTTCTTT. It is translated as CATNSGLNTEAFF.

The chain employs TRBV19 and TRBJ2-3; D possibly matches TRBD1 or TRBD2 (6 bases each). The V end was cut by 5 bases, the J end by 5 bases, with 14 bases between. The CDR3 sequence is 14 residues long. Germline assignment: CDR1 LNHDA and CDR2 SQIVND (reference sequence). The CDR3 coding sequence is TGTGCCAGTAGTTCCGGGGGCCAGGAAGATACGCAGTATTTT. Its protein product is CASSSGGQEDTQYF. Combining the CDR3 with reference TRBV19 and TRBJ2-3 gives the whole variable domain DGGITQSPKYLFRKEGQNVTLSCEQNLNHDAMYWYRQDPGQGLRLIYYSQIVNDFQKGDIAEGYSVSREKKESFPLTVTSAQKNPTAFYLCASSSGGQEDTQYFGPGTRLTVL.

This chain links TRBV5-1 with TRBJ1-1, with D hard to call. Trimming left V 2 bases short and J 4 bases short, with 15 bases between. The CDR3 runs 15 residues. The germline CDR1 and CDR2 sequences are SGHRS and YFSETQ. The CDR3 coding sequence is TGCGCCAGCAGCTTCCTGCGAAAGGGTAGCACTGAAGCTTTCTTT. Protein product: CASSFLRKGSTEAFF.

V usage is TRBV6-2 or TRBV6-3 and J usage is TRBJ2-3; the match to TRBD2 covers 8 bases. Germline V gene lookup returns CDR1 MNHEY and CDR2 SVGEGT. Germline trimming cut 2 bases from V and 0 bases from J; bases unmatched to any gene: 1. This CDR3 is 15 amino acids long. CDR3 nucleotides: TGTGCCAGCAGTTACCGGGGGGGTAGCACAGATACGCAGTATTTT. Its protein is CASSYRGGSTDTQYF.

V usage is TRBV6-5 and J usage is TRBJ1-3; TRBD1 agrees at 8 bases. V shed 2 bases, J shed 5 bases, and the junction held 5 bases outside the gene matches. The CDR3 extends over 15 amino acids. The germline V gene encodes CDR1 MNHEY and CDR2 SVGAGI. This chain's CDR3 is CASSYRRDRRNTIYF. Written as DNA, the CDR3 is TGTGCCAGCAGTTACCGACGGGACAGGCGAAACACCATATATTTT.

The CDR3: CASRLGPSSYNEQFF. CDR3 in DNA: TGCGCCAGCCGGCTGGGTCCAAGCTCCTACAATGAGCAGTTCTTC. The chain joins TRBV5-1 to TRBJ2-1; no reliable D call. The V gene's germline CDR1 is SGHRS and CDR2 YFSETQ. The CDR3 extends over 15 amino acids. V was clipped by 7 bases and J by 0 bases, with 14 bases between them.

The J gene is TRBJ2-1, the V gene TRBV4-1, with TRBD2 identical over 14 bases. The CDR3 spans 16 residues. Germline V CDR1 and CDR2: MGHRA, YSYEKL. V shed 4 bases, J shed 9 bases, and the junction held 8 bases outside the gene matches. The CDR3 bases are TGCGCCAGCAGCCTGAGACTAGCGGGAGGGCCGGTTGAGCAGTTCTTC. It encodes CASSLRLAGGPVEQFF.

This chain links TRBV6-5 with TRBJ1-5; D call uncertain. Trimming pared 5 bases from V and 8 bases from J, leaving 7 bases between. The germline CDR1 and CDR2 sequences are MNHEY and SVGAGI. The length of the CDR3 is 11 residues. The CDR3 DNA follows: TGTGCCAGCAGTAGATCAGAGCCCCAGCATTTT. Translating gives CASSRSEPQHF.

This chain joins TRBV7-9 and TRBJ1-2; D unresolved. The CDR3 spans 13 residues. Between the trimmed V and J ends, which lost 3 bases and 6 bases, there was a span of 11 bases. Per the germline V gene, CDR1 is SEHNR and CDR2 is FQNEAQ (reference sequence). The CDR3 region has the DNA TGTGCCAGCAGCTTTGTGGGGATAGATGGCTACACCTTC. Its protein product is CASSFVGIDGYTF.

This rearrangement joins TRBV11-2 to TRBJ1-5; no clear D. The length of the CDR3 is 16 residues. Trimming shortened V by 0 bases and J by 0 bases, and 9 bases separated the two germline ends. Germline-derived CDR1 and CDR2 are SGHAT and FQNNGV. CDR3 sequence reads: CASSLDDRYSNQPQHF. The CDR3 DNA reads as TGTGCCAGCAGCTTAGATGACCGCTATAGCAATCAGCCCCAGCATTTT.

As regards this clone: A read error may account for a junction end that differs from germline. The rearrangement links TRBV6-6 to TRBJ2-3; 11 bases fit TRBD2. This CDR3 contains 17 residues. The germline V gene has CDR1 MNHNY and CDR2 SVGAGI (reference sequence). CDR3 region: CASSPPRTSGSKDTQYF. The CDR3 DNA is TGTGCCAGCAGTCCCCCCAGAACTAGCGGGAGCAAAGATACGCAGTATTTT.

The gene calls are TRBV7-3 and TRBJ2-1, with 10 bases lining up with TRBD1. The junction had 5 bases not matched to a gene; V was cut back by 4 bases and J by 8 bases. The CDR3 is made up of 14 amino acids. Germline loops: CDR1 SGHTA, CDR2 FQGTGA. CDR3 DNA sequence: TGTGCCAGCAGCTCAATAGGGACAGGGGATGAGCAGTTCTTC. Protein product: CASSSIGTGDEQFF.

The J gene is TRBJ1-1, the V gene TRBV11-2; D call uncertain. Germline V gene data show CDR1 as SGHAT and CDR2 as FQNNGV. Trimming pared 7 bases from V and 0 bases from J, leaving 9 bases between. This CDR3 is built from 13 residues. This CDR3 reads CASNVIMNTEAFF. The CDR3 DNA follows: TGTGCCAGCAACGTGATCATGAACACTGAAGCTTTCTTT.